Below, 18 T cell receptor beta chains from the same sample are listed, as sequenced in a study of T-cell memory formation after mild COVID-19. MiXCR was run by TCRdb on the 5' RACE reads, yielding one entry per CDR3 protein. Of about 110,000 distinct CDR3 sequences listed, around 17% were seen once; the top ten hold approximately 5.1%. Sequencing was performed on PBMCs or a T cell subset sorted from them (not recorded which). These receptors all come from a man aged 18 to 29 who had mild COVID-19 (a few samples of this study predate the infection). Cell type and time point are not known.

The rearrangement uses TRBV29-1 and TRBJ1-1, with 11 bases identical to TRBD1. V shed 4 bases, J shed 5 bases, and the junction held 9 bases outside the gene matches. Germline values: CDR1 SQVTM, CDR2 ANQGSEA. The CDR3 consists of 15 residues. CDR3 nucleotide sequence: TGCAGCGTTGCCCGGACAGGGGGCCGGTGGACTGAAGCTTTCTTT. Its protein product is CSVARTGGRWTEAFF. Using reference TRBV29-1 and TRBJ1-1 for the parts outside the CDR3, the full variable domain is SAVISQKPSRDICQRGTSLTIQCQVDSQVTMMFWYRQQPGQSLTLIATANQGSEATYESGFVIDKFPISRPNLTFSTLTVSNMSPEDSSIYLCSVARTGGRWTEAFFGQGTRLTVV.

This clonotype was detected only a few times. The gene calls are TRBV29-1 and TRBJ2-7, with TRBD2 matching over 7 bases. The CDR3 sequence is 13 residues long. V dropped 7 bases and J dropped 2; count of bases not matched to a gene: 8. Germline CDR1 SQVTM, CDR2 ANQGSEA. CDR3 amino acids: CSARTGGPYEQYF. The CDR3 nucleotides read TGCAGCGCCCGGACGGGAGGCCCCTACGAGCAGTACTTC.

CDR3 DNA: TGCAGTGCTAGGGGCGGGGGGTCCACAGATACGCAGTATTTT. This sequence encodes CSARGGGSTDTQYF. The chain recombines TRBV20-1 with TRBJ2-3; TRBD2 agrees at 8 bases. In germline, CDR1 is DFQATT, CDR2 SNEGSKA (reference sequence). This CDR3 spans 14 amino acids. Trimming at V came to 3 bases and at J to 2 bases, leaving 4 bases not matched to a gene.

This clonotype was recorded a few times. Written as DNA, the CDR3 is TGTGCCAGCAGCGCTAAGTCGGGGGGGGCCACAGATACGCAGTATTTT. This encodes CASSAKSGGATDTQYF. V and J are TRBV7-2 and TRBJ2-3, with 8 bases lining up with TRBD2. This CDR3 comprises 16 residues. V dropped 5 bases and J dropped 2; count of bases not matched to a gene: 9. In germline, CDR1 is SGHTA, CDR2 FQGNSA.

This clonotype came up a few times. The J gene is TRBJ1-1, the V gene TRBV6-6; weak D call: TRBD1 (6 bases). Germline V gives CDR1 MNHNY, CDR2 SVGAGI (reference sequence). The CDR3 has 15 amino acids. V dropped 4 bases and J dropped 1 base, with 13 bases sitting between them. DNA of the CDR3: TGTGCCAGCAGTTCCGCCGGGACACCGAACACTGAAGCTTTCTTT. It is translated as CASSSAGTPNTEAFF.

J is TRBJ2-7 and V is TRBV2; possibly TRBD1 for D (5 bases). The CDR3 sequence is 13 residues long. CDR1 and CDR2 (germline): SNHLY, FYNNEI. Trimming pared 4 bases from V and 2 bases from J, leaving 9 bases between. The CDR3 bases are TGTGCCAGCAGTGCAAGCAGGGCCTACGAGCAGTACGTC. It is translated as CASSASRAYEQYV.

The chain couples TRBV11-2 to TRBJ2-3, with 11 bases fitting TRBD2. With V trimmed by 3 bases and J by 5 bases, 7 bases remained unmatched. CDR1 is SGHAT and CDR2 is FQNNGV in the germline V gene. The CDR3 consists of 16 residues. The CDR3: CASSFGTTSGGDTQYF. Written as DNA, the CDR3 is TGTGCCAGCAGCTTTGGGACTACTAGCGGGGGAGATACGCAGTATTTT.

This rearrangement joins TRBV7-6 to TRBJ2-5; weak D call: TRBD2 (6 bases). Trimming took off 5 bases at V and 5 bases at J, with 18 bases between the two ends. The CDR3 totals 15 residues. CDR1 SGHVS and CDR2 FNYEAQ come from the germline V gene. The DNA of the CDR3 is TGTGCCAGCAGCATCGAAGCGGGCCCCTTGGAGACCCAGTACTTC. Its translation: CASSIEAGPLETQYF.

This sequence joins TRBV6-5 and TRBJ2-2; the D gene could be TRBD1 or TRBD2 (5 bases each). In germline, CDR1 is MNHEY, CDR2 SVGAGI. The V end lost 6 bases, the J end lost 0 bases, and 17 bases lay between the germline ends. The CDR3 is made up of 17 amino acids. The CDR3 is CASSPGRAGSNTGELFF. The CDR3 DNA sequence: TGTGCCAGCAGCCCGGGGCGGGCAGGCTCGAACACCGGGGAGCTGTTTTTT.

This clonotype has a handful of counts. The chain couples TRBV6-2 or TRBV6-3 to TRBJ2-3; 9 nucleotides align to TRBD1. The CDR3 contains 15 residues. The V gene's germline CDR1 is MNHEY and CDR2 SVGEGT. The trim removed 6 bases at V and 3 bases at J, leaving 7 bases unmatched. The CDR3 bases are TGTGCCAGCAGCTGGGACAGGGAGTATACAGATACGCAGTATTTT. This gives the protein CASSWDREYTDTQYF.

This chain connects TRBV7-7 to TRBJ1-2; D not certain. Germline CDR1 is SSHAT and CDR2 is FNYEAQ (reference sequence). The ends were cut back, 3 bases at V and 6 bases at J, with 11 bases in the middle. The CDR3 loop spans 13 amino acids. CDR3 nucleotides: TGTGCCAGCAGCTTCGAGACTACACATGGCTACACCTTC. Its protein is CASSFETTHGYTF.

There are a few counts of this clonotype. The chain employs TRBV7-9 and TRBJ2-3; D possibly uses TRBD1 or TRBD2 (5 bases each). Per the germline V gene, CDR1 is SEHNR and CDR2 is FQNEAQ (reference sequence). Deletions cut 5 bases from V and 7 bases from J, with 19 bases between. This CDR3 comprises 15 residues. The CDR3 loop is CASSHTGLRSNTQYF. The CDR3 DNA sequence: TGTGCCAGCAGCCATACAGGACTCCGTTCGAATACGCAGTATTTT.

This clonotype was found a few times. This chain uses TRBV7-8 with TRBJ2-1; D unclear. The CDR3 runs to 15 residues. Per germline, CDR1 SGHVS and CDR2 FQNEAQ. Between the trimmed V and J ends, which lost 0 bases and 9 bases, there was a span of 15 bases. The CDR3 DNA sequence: TGTGCCAGCAGCTTAGCAGTCGGCAGCCCCCCTGAGCAGTTCTTC. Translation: CASSLAVGSPPEQFF.

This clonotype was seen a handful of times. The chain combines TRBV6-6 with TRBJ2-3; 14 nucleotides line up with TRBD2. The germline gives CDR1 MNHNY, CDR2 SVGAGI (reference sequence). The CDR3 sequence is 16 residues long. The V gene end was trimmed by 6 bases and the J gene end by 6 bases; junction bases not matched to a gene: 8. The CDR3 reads CASSLGLAGGLDTQYF. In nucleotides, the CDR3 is TGTGCCAGCAGCCTAGGACTAGCGGGGGGTCTGGATACGCAGTATTTT.

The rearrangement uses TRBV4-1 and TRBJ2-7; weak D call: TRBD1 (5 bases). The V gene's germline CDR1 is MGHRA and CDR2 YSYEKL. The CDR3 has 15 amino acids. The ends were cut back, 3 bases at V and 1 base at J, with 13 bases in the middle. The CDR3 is CASSQELGLSYEQYV. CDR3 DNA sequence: TGCGCCAGCAGCCAGGAACTGGGGCTATCCTACGAGCAGTACGTC.

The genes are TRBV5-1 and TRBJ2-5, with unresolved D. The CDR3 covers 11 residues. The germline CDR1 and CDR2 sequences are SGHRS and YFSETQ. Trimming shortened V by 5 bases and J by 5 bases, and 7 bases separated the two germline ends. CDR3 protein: CASRRDETQYF. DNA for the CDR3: TGCGCCAGCAGACGTGACGAGACCCAGTACTTC.

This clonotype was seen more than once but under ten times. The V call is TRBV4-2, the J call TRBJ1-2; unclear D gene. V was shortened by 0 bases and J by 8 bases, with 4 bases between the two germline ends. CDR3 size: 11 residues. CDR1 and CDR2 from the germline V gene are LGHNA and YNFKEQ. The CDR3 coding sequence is TGTGCCAGCAGCCAAGAGGGGGGCTACACCTTC. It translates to CASSQEGGYTF.

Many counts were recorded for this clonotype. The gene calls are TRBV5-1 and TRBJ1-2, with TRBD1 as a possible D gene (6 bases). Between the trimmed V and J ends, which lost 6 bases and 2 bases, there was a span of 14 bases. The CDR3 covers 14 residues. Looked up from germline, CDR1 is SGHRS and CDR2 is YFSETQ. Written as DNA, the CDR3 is TGCGCCAGCACCCGCGGCCAGGGGAACTATGGCTACACCTTC. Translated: CASTRGQGNYGYTF.